This T cell receptor (beta chain) came from a study of blood T cell repertoires in COVID-19. Study information: T cells, B-cell-depleted T cells, or PBMCs provided the cDNA or gDNA that served as material.

The repertoire was sequenced with immunoSEQ multiplex PCR; TCRdb's copy has only in-frame clones and lacks some. The sample comprises about 320,000 clones, 90% of which are singletons, and 3.5% to 5% rests with the top ten. The germline V gene has CDR1 MNHEY and CDR2 SVGAGI. The CDR3 has 15 amino acids. The V and J ends lost 6 bases and 4 bases, in that order; junction bases with no gene match: 7. This clone showed up just a few times. Participant age was about 18 to 89 years, and participants resided in around 24 US areas. Before they entered the study, exposed participants had met a COVID-19 case within 2 weeks.

Sequences were obtained from PBMCs or T cells enriched from blood (not recorded which). The rearrangement joins TRBV6-5 to TRBJ1-5, with 9 bases that match TRBD1. The TCR sequence derives from a woman in her twenties or thirties who had been exposed to COVID-19. The CDR3 loop reads CASRAGTGLNQPQHF. CDR3 sequence (DNA): TGTGCCAGCAGGGCCGGGACAGGGCTTAATCAGCCCCAGCATTTT.